The 20 T cell receptor beta chains in this list originate from one sample, sequenced in a study of blood T cell repertoires in COVID-19. TCRdb keeps only in-frame clones here, not all; method: immunoSEQ multiplex PCR. Here the sample spans about 480,000 clones, around 88% being singletons. The sequencing input was peripheral blood. The receptors derive from a woman in her fifties or sixties with COVID-19, enrolled during active disease.

A single count supports this clone. The chain uses TRBV5-6 and TRBJ2-1; the D gene is possibly TRBD1 (6 bases). V gave up 3 bases and J gave up 3 bases, with 16 bases separating them. The length of the CDR3 is 16 residues. Per the germline V gene, CDR1 is SGHDT and CDR2 is YYEEEE. The CDR3: CASSWGNTGLYNEQFF. CDR3 nucleotides: TGTGCCAGCAGCTGGGGGAATACAGGGCTCTACAATGAGCAGTTCTTC. Looking up the rest from reference TRBV5-6 and TRBJ2-1 gives the full variable domain: DAGVTQSPTHLIKTRGQQVTLRCSPKSGHDTVSWYQQALGQGPQFIFQYYEEEERQRGNFPDRFSGHQFPNYSSELNVNALLLGDSALYLCASSWGNTGLYNEQFFGPGTRLTVL.

The chain uses TRBV4-1 and TRBJ1-5, with D unresolved. The length of the CDR3 is 16 residues. Germline CDR1 reads MGHRA; CDR2 reads YSYEKL. V was cut by 0 bases and J by 6 bases, with 15 bases left in between. In DNA, the CDR3 is TGCGCCAGCAGCCAAGACTGGGGAAGGGAGAGTCAGCCCCAGCATTTT. Its translation: CASSQDWGRESQPQHF.

The chain uses TRBV25-1 and TRBJ1-1; 9 bases agree with TRBD1. CDR3 length: 13 residues. Germline V gives CDR1 MGHDK, CDR2 SYGVNS. V dropped 6 bases and J dropped 3; count of bases not matched to a gene: 2. CDR3 sequence (DNA): TGTGCCAGCAGGGGGACAGGGTACACTGAAGCTTTCTTT. Protein: CASRGTGYTEAFF.

V is TRBV11-1 and J is TRBJ2-1; D is ambiguous. The germline CDR1 and CDR2 sequences are SGHAT and FQDESV (reference sequence). CDR3 length: 15 amino acids. Between the trimmed V and J ends, which lost 5 bases and 8 bases, there was a span of 19 bases. The chain's CDR3 is CASSPRETWRDEQFF. In nucleotides, the CDR3 is TGTGCCAGCAGCCCCCGTGAGACTTGGCGAGATGAGCAGTTCTTC.

This clone was seen more than once but under ten times. This sequence joins TRBV19 and TRBJ1-1; D is possibly TRBD1 (6 bases). The V gene's germline CDR1 is LNHDA and CDR2 SQIVND (reference sequence). The CDR3 has 12 amino acids. V was pared by 6 bases and J by 8 bases, with 13 bases between. The CDR3, as DNA: TGTGCCAGTAGCGGGACAATTGGAGAAGCTTTCTTT. It yields the protein CASSGTIGEAFF.

The CDR3 sequence: CASSRTSGGTIYEQYF. CDR3 nucleotide sequence: TGTGCCAGTAGTAGGACTAGCGGGGGGACAATCTACGAGCAGTACTTC. The chain couples TRBV19 to TRBJ2-7; 14 positions match TRBD2. V was clipped by 4 bases and J by 3 bases; unmatched bases: 5. The V gene's germline CDR1 is LNHDA and CDR2 SQIVND (reference sequence). The CDR3 loop spans 16 amino acids.

V usage is TRBV7-2 and J usage is TRBJ1-2; D unclear. Germline V CDR1 and CDR2: SGHTA, FQGNSA. CDR3 length: 13 amino acids. V lost 5 bases and J 5 bases, leaving 12 bases between the germline ends. This CDR3 reads CASSPTKKYGYTF. CDR3 bases: TGTGCCAGCAGCCCGACAAAGAAGTATGGCTACACCTTC.

The V call is TRBV6-5, the J call TRBJ1-2; TRBD1 aligns across 9 bases. The junction had 6 bases not matched to a gene; V was cut back by 2 bases and J by 2 bases. This CDR3 is 16 amino acids long. Germline CDR1 reads MNHEY; CDR2 reads SVGAGI. The CDR3 is CASSYGGQGKNYGYTF. The CDR3 DNA sequence: TGTGCCAGCAGTTACGGAGGACAGGGGAAGAACTATGGCTACACCTTC.

The CDR3 region is CASSSYRVGSSYNEQFF. CDR3 nucleotides: TGTGCCAGCAGCTCATACAGGGTGGGGAGCTCCTACAATGAGCAGTTCTTC. V and J are TRBV7-9 and TRBJ2-1; D may be TRBD1 (6 bases). The CDR3 has 17 amino acids. CDR1 and CDR2 (germline): SEHNR, FQNEAQ (reference sequence). The germline V and J ends were trimmed by 4 bases and 0 bases, with 16 bases remaining between them. Full variable domain (remainder filled in from reference TRBV7-9 and TRBJ2-1): DTGVSQNPRHKITKRGQNVTFRCDPISEHNRLYWYRQTLGQGPEFLTYFQNEAQLEKSRLLSDRFSAERPKGSFSTLEIQRTEQGDSAMYLCASSSYRVGSSYNEQFFGPGTRLTVL.

The V gene is TRBV5-6, the J gene TRBJ2-7; 11 nucleotides line up with TRBD1. The germline V gene has CDR1 SGHDT and CDR2 YYEEEE. J gave up 7 bases and V 4 bases, and 7 bases lay outside the gene matches. There are 14 residues in the CDR3. The CDR3 coding sequence is TGTGCCAGCAGCCGGGACAGGGGGTCAGGGGAGCAGTACTTC. This sequence encodes CASSRDRGSGEQYF. Complete variable domain (other parts from reference TRBV5-6 and TRBJ2-7): DAGVTQSPTHLIKTRGQQVTLRCSPKSGHDTVSWYQQALGQGPQFIFQYYEEEERQRGNFPDRFSGHQFPNYSSELNVNALLLGDSALYLCASSRDRGSGEQYFGPGTRLTVT.

The chain links TRBV19 to TRBJ2-5; D is unresolved. CDR3 length: 11 residues. Germline assignment: CDR1 LNHDA and CDR2 SQIVND (reference sequence). V lost 5 bases and J 5 bases, leaving 6 bases between the germline ends. The CDR3 nucleotides read TGTGCCAGTAGTCCCCGGGAGACCCAGTACTTC. The encoded protein is CASSPRETQYF.

As regards this clone: It may be a read error: a sequence one base away is much more abundant. Within the sample, other DNA sequences also encode this same CDR3. J is TRBJ1-2 and V is TRBV27, with TRBD1 matching 7 bases. The germline V gene encodes CDR1 MNHEY and CDR2 SMNVEV (reference sequence). The V and J ends lost 6 bases and 2 bases, in that order; junction bases with no gene match: 3. The CDR3 is 13 residues long. DNA for the CDR3: TGTGCCAGCAGCCCGGGACAGAACTATGGCTACACCTTC. Translated: CASSPGQNYGYTF.

The V gene is TRBV3-1 (or the pseudogene TRBV3-2), the J gene TRBJ1-1, with 8 bases identical to TRBD1. The ends lost 4 bases at V and 6 bases at J; junction bases unmatched: 4. The V gene's germline CDR1 is LGHDT and CDR2 YNNKEL (reference sequence). The CDR3 is 13 residues long. The CDR3 reads CASSPLQGAEAFF. Here the CDR3 DNA reads TGTGCCAGCAGCCCTCTACAGGGGGCTGAAGCTTTCTTT.

The CDR3 DNA sequence: TGTGCCTGGAGCGTAAAACCCCAACTAGCGGGGATTTCAGATACGCAGTATTTT. It codes for CAWSVKPQLAGISDTQYF. The V gene is TRBV30, the J gene TRBJ2-3; 10 nucleotides line up with TRBD2. The junction had 16 bases not matched to a gene; V was cut back by 3 bases and J by 4 bases. The CDR3 covers 18 residues. The germline gives CDR1 GTSNPN, CDR2 SVGIG (reference sequence). Filled out from reference TRBV30 and TRBJ2-3, the complete variable domain reads SQTIHQWPATLVQPVGSPLSLECTVEGTSNPNLYWYRQAAGRGLQLLFYSVGIGQISSEVPQNLSASRPQDRQFILSSKKLLLSDSGFYLCAWSVKPQLAGISDTQYFGPGTRLTVL.

The chain links TRBV5-6 to TRBJ1-2, with D unclear. Per germline, CDR1 SGHDT and CDR2 YYEEEE. The length of the CDR3 is 12 residues. V lost 0 bases and J lost 10, with 10 bases in between. CDR3 loop: CASSLVGGPYTF. The DNA of the CDR3 is TGTGCCAGCAGCTTGGTTGGCGGTCCCTACACCTTC.

This chain uses TRBV6-1 with TRBJ2-7; 8 bases match TRBD1. The CDR3 totals 15 residues. CDR1 MNHNS and CDR2 SASEGT come from the germline V gene. The trim removed 2 bases at V and 4 bases at J, leaving 7 bases unmatched. The DNA of the CDR3 is TGTGCCAGCAGTGAACTCCCGGGACAGGATTACGAGCAGTACTTC. Residues: CASSELPGQDYEQYF.

This chain connects TRBV6-6 to TRBJ2-5; 13 bases match TRBD2. Germline CDR1 reads MNHNY; CDR2 reads SVGAGI (reference sequence). This CDR3 has 14 amino acids. V gave up 6 bases and J gave up 2 bases; unmatched junction bases: 0. The chain's CDR3 is CASRTSGGQETQYF. DNA for the CDR3: TGTGCCAGCAGGACTAGCGGGGGGCAAGAGACCCAGTACTTC.

V is TRBV7-8 and J is TRBJ1-1; D is unclear. This CDR3 spans 13 amino acids. V shed 5 bases and J shed 5 bases, with 12 bases lying between them. Germline CDR1 is SGHVS and CDR2 is FQNEAQ. For the CDR3, the DNA is TGTGCCAGCAGCACGTCAGAGGGAACTGAAGCTTTCTTT. Amino acid sequence: CASSTSEGTEAFF.

This chain joins TRBV7-8 and TRBJ2-6, with 7 bases lining up with TRBD1. With 0 bases clipped from V and 0 bases from J, the junction kept 5 bases outside the gene matches. This CDR3 comprises 18 residues. The germline CDR1 and CDR2 sequences are SGHVS and FQNEAQ. The CDR3 DNA follows: TGTGCCAGCAGCTTAGCCAGGGGGACGCTCTCTGGGGCCAACGTCCTGACTTTC. Translating gives CASSLARGTLSGANVLTF. Full variable domain (outside the CDR3, taken from reference TRBV7-8 and TRBJ2-6): GAGVSQSPRYKVAKRGQDVALRCDPISGHVSLFWYQQALGQGPEFLTYFQNEAQLDKSGLPSDRFFAERPEGSVSTLKIQRTQQEDSAVYLCASSLARGTLSGANVLTFGAGSRLTVL.

The rearrangement links TRBV6-5 to TRBJ1-2; 8 bases are a match to TRBD1. CDR3 length equals 13 residues. Germline assignment: CDR1 MNHEY and CDR2 SVGAGI. J lost 7 bases, V lost 6 bases, and 7 bases had no gene match. The DNA of the CDR3 is TGTGCCAGCAGCCCGACAGGGGATACTGGCTACACCTTC. It specifies CASSPTGDTGYTF.